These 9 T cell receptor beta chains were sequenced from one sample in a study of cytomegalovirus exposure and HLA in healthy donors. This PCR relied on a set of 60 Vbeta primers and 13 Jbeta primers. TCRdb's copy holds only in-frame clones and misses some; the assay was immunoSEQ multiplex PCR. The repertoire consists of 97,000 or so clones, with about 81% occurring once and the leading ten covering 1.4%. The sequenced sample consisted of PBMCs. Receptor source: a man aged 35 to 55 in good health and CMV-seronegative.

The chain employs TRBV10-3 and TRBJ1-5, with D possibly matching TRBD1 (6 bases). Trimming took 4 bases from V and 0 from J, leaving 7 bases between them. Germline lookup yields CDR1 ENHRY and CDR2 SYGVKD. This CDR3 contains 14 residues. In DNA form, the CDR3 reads TGTGCCATCAGTGGGACAGTTAGCAATCAGCCCCAGCATTTT. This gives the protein CAISGTVSNQPQHF.

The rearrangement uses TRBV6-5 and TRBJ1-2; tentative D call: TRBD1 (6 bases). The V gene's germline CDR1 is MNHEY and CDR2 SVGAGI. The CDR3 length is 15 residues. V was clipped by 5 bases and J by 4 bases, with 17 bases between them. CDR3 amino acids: CASSGAGVGIYGYTF. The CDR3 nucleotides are TGTGCCAGCAGTGGGGCAGGGGTAGGAATCTATGGCTACACCTTC.

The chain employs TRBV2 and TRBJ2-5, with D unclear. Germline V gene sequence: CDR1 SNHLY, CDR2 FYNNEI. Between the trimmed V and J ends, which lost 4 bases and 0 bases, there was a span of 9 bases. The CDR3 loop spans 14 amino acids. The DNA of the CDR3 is TGTGCCAGCAGTGGTAGAACTTACCAAGAGACCCAGTACTTC. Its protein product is CASSGRTYQETQYF.

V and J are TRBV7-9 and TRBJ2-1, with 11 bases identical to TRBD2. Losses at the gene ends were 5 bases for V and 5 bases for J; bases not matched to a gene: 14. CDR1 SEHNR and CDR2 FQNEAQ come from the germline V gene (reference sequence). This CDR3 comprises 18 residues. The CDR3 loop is CASSPPAGVSGGDNEQFF. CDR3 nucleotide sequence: TGTGCCAGCAGCCCCCCCGCGGGTGTTAGCGGGGGGGACAATGAGCAGTTCTTC.

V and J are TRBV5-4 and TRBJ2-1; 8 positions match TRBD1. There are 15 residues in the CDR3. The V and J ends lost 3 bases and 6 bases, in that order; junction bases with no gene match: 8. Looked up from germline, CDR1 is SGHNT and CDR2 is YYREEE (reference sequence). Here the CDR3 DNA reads TGTGCCAGCAGCTGGGGACAGGTAGGAGGCAATGAGCAGTTCTTC. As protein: CASSWGQVGGNEQFF.

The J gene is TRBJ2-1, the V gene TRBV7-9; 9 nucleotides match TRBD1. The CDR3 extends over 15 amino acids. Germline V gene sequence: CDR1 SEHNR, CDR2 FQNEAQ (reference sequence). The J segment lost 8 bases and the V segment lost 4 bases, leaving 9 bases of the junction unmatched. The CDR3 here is CASSSSGQGWDEQFF. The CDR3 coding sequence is TGTGCCAGCAGCTCCTCCGGACAGGGGTGGGATGAGCAGTTCTTC. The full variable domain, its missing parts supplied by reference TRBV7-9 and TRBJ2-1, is DTGVSQNPRHKITKRGQNVTFRCDPISEHNRLYWYRQTLGQGPEFLTYFQNEAQLEKSRLLSDRFSAERPKGSFSTLEIQRTEQGDSAMYLCASSSSGQGWDEQFFGPGTRLTVL.

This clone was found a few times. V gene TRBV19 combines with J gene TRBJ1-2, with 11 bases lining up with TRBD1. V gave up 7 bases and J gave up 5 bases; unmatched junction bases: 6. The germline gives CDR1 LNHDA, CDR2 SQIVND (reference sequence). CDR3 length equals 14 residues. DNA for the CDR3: TGTGCCAGTACCGAGGACAGGGGGCTTTATGGCTACACCTTC. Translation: CASTEDRGLYGYTF.

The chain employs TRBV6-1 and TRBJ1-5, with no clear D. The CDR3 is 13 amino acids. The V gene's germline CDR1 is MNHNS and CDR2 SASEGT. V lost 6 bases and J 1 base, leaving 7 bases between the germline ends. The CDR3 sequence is CASSKQSNQPQHF. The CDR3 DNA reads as TGTGCCAGCAGCAAACAAAGCAATCAGCCCCAGCATTTT.

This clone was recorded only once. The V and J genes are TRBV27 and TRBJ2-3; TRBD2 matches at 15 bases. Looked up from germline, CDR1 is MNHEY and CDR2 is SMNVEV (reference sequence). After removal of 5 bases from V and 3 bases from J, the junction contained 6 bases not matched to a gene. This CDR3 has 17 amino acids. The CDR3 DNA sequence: TGTGCCAGCAGTCCGGGACTAGCGGGGGGCGGTACAGATACGCAGTATTTT. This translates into CASSPGLAGGGTDTQYF.